This T cell receptor (beta chain) was recovered during a study of shared clonotypes between healthy human individuals. In the study overall: CD4 naive cells filled three plates per donor, CD4 memory three, CD8 naive two and CD8 memory one.

This clone was counted a single time. Trimming removed 7 bases at V and 2 bases at J, with 18 bases between. The CDR3 is made up of 15 amino acids. Per the germline V gene, CDR1 is SGHDN and CDR2 is FVKESK. Method: immunoSEQ multiplex PCR; TCRdb's copy keeps in-frame clones and lacks some. Seen here are about 1 million clones, around 76% observed once, and the top ten hold approximately 1.5%. The sequence derives from a man younger than 30 in good health. Sequences were obtained from memory CD4+ T cells sorted from blood. Subset: CD45RA-negative fraction. The genes are TRBV14 and TRBJ2-7, with D perhaps matching TRBD1 (6 bases). In nucleotides, the CDR3 is TGTGCCAGCACTCCAGGGGTTAACAGACCCTACGAGCAGTACTTC. Residues: CASTPGVNRPYEQYF.